The TCR beta chain under discussion was sequenced for a study of identical twins. Study findings and constraints: Analyses based on zero insertions could be partly confounded by invariant MAIT and iNKT cells. The same donors were not followed; conclusions instead depended on cross-sectional statistical analysis.

Per the germline V gene, CDR1 is LGHDT and CDR2 is YNNKEL (reference sequence). The CDR3 consists of 16 residues. The trim removed 1 base at V and 5 bases at J, leaving 8 bases unmatched. Remarks on this clonotype: Its target is not known.

cDNA molecules carried unique molecular identifiers, and template switching added a universal primer site. MiXCR was run by TCRdb on the 5' RACE reads, yielding one entry per CDR3 protein. The profile covers a few hundred thousand distinct CDR3 sequences, with roughly 13% appearing a single time and around 0.98% taken by the ten largest. This same sample was also taken into another study, of yellow fever vaccine responses in identical twins.

This TCR derives from a woman younger than 35 in good health. What was sequenced was CD4+ T cells sorted from blood. The genes are TRBV3-1 and TRBJ2-1; 7 nucleotides match TRBD2. CDR3 coding DNA: TGTGCCAGCAGCCAAGGGGTCGGGACTATCAACAATGAGCAGTTCTTC. Protein product: CASSQGVGTINNEQFF.